This T cell receptor beta chain was obtained from a study of shared clonotypes between healthy human individuals. Findings and caveats of the study: Clonotypes shared by all four donors outscored non-shared clonotypes in generation probability. Represented diversity (both genetic and exposure-history) was limited by the small number of donors.

Sequencing was performed with immunoSEQ multiplex PCR; in TCRdb, only in-frame clones are kept and a portion is missing. This table has about 2,500,000 clones, around nine tenths appearing once. Details on this clone: What it binds is unknown.

Sequencing was performed on naive CD4+ T cells sorted from blood. Documented subset: CD45RA+ positively selected. This sequence originates from a man in his late teens or twenties in good health.

CDR3 coding DNA: TGTGCCAGCAGGAGACTCCGGGACAGGGGAACAGATACGCAGTATTTT. This sequence encodes CASRRLRDRGTDTQYF. The J gene is TRBJ2-3, the V gene TRBV2; 10 positions agree with TRBD1. V gave up 6 bases and J gave up 3 bases; unmatched junction bases: 9. CDR1 is SNHLY and CDR2 is FYNNEI in the germline V gene. The CDR3 has 16 residues.